The 21 T cell receptor beta chains in this list originate from one sample, sequenced in a study of T-cell memory formation after mild COVID-19. Each CDR3 protein is one row after TCRdb ran MiXCR on the 5' RACE reads. The sample holds around 320,000 distinct CDR3 sequences, roughly an eighth seen once. Input material: PBMCs or a T cell subset sorted from them (not recorded which). The receptor set was obtained from a man aged 18 to 30 who had mild COVID-19 (a few samples of this study predate the infection). Cell type and time point are not known.

The chain uses TRBV9 and TRBJ2-7; 8 positions agree with TRBD1. The CDR3 runs 15 residues. The trim removed 0 bases at V and 5 bases at J, leaving 7 bases unmatched. The germline gives CDR1 SGDLS, CDR2 YYNGEE. The CDR3 coding sequence is TGTGCCAGCAGCGTAGAGGGGACAGGTCGAGACGAGCAGTACGTC. Translating it yields CASSVEGTGRDEQYV.

This clonotype was observed a few times. The chain links TRBV5-1 to TRBJ1-2; D remains unclear. Germline V CDR1 and CDR2: SGHRS, YFSETQ. This CDR3 has 14 amino acids. Trimming removed 4 bases at V and 2 bases at J, with 12 bases between. The CDR3 DNA is TGCGCCAGCAGCCCGGCGGGGATAAACTATGGCTACACCTTC. Its translation: CASSPAGINYGYTF.

This clonotype occurred many times. J is TRBJ2-1 and V is TRBV7-2; 10 bases line up with TRBD2. Germline CDR1 and CDR2: SGHTA and FQGNSA. The CDR3 has 15 residues. Losses at the gene ends were 2 bases for V and 10 bases for J; bases not matched to a gene: 8. DNA for the CDR3: TGTGCCAGCAGCTTAAGCGGGGGGGTCCCGTGGGAGCAGTTCTTC. Protein sequence: CASSLSGGVPWEQFF.

Details on this clonotype: The junction departs from the called germline gene at one end, perhaps through a read error. The chain has TRBV7-9 and TRBJ1-2; unclear D gene. Germline CDR1 reads SEHNR; CDR2 reads FQNEAQ (reference sequence). The length of the CDR3 is 11 residues. The CDR3 DNA reads TGTGCCGGCAGCTTAGGATGGACTGCGACCTTC. Its protein product is CAGSLGWTATF. The full variable domain, rest sourced from reference TRBV7-9 and TRBJ1-2, is DTGVSQNPRHKITKRGQNVTFRCDPISEHNRLYWYRQTLGQGPEFLTYFQNEAQLEKSRLLSDRFSAERPKGSFSTLEIQRTEQGDSAMYLCAGSLGWTATFGSGTRLTVV.

This clonotype was detected a few times. This rearrangement joins TRBV12-3 or TRBV12-4 to TRBJ2-3, with D possibly being TRBD1 or TRBD2 (6 bases each). The CDR3 runs to 16 residues. V lost 0 bases, J lost 5 bases, and 15 bases lay in between. The CDR3 loop is CASSLASGAGIDTQYF. Here the CDR3 DNA reads TGTGCCAGCAGTTTAGCCTCGGGGGCCGGGATAGATACGCAGTATTTT.

This clonotype was counted only a few times. The chain recombines TRBV5-1 with TRBJ2-5; TRBD2 matches at 10 bases. CDR1 and CDR2 from the germline V gene are SGHRS and YFSETQ. The length of the CDR3 is 16 residues. J gave up 4 bases and V 2 bases, and 8 bases lay outside the gene matches. For the CDR3, the DNA is TGCGCCAGCAGCTTCGGTAGCGGGGGGCCATCAGAGACCCAGTACTTC. Amino acids: CASSFGSGGPSETQYF.

This chain connects TRBV3-1 to TRBJ1-5; the D is unclear. The CDR3 has 15 amino acids. The V and J ends lost 0 bases and 0 bases respectively, with 6 bases between them. Germline V CDR1 and CDR2: LGHDT, YNNKEL (reference sequence). CDR3 amino acids: CASSQEGNSNQPQHF. The CDR3 bases are TGTGCCAGCAGCCAAGAGGGTAATAGCAATCAGCCCCAGCATTTT. Filled out from reference TRBV3-1 and TRBJ1-5, the complete variable domain reads DTAVSQTPKYLVTQMGNDKSIKCEQNLGHDTMYWYKQDSKKFLKIMFSYNNKELIINETVPNRFSPKSPDKAHLNLHINSLELGDSAVYFCASSQEGNSNQPQHFGDGTRLSIL.

This clonotype was counted a few times. This chain links TRBV29-1 with TRBJ2-1; 8 bases are a match to TRBD1. Germline values: CDR1 SQVTM, CDR2 ANQGSEA. CDR3 length: 15 amino acids. V trimming: 6 bases; J trimming: 7 bases; junction bases outside the gene matches: 14. The CDR3 sequence is CSVPSAGTGLNEQFF. CDR3 DNA sequence: TGCAGCGTCCCCTCCGCCGGGACAGGTCTGAATGAGCAGTTCTTC.

This chain's CDR3 is CASSSLAGVGNEQFF. DNA for the CDR3: TGTGCCAGCAGCTCCTTAGCGGGGGTAGGCAATGAGCAGTTCTTC. The rearrangement links TRBV11-2 to TRBJ2-1; the match to TRBD2 covers 9 bases. From germline, CDR1 is SGHAT and CDR2 FQNNGV. The CDR3 is 15 amino acids. The V segment lost 4 bases and the J segment 6 bases; nucleotides outside the gene matches: 7. The full variable domain, its missing parts supplied by reference TRBV11-2 and TRBJ2-1, is EAGVAQSPRYKIIEKRQSVAFWCNPISGHATLYWYQQILGQGPKLLIQFQNNGVVDDSQLPKDRFSAERLKGVDSTLKIQPAKLEDSAVYLCASSSLAGVGNEQFFGPGTRLTVL.

The V gene is TRBV27, the J gene TRBJ1-2; the match to TRBD1 covers 12 bases. Germline-derived CDR1 and CDR2 are MNHEY and SMNVEV (reference sequence). CDR3 size: 15 residues. The V gene end was trimmed by 4 bases and the J gene end by 8 bases; junction bases not matched to a gene: 8. This CDR3 is CASSSPGQGARGYTF. The CDR3 region has the DNA TGTGCCAGCAGTTCTCCGGGACAGGGGGCGAGGGGCTACACCTTC.

The chain has TRBV6-5 and TRBJ2-5; D is possibly TRBD1 (6 bases). Germline CDR1 is MNHEY and CDR2 is SVGAGI. Trimming removed 5 bases at V and 6 bases at J, with 22 bases between. CDR3 size: 16 residues. CDR3 region: CASSNRDTLGRKTQYF. CDR3 in DNA: TGTGCCAGCAGTAATCGGGACACCCTTGGTAGAAAGACCCAGTACTTC.

This clonotype has a handful of counts. This rearrangement joins TRBV7-2 to TRBJ2-7; 7 positions agree with TRBD1. The V segment lost 5 bases and the J segment 6 bases; nucleotides outside the gene matches: 7. Germline values: CDR1 SGHTA, CDR2 FQGNSA. The CDR3 covers 13 residues. The CDR3 DNA follows: TGTGCCAGCAGCCCAGACAGGGTTCGCGAGCAGTACGTC. Amino acid sequence: CASSPDRVREQYV.

V gene TRBV6-5 combines with J gene TRBJ2-1; 7 bases agree with TRBD1. CDR1 is MNHEY and CDR2 is SVGAGI in the germline V gene. This CDR3 region has 15 residues. Trimming took 6 bases from V and 6 from J; bases not matched to a gene: 11. The CDR3 sequence is CASSRLTGMGNEQFF. CDR3 DNA sequence: TGTGCCAGCAGCCGATTGACAGGGATGGGCAATGAGCAGTTCTTC.

CDR3 sequence: CASSWGAQETQYF. The CDR3 DNA reads TGTGCCAGCAGCTGGGGGGCTCAAGAGACCCAGTACTTC. The rearrangement uses TRBV7-2 and TRBJ2-5; D may correspond to TRBD1 or TRBD2 (6 bases each). The V gene lost 4 bases and the J gene lost 2 bases, with 8 bases spanning the gap. Germline CDR1 is SGHTA and CDR2 is FQGNSA. The CDR3 contains 13 residues.

This chain joins TRBV12-3 or TRBV12-4 and TRBJ2-3; 11 bases map to TRBD2. This CDR3 has 16 residues. V shed 5 bases, J shed 6 bases, and the junction held 10 bases outside the gene matches. CDR3 sequence: CASSLSGGVQGDTQYF. The CDR3 coding sequence is TGTGCCAGCAGTCTTAGCGGGGGGGTGCAGGGTGATACGCAGTATTTT.

This chain links TRBV7-2 with TRBJ2-1; D is uncertain. V was pared by 0 bases and J by 8 bases, with 11 bases between. The CDR3 spans 14 residues. In germline, CDR1 is SGHTA, CDR2 FQGNSA. The CDR3 sequence: CASSLALSRDEQFF. In nucleotides, the CDR3 is TGTGCCAGCAGCTTAGCGCTTTCCCGCGATGAGCAGTTCTTC. Supplemented by reference TRBV7-2 and TRBJ2-1, the full variable domain reads GAGVSQSPSNKVTEKGKDVELRCDPISGHTALYWYRQSLGQGLEFLIYFQGNSAPDKSGLPSDRFSAERTGGSVSTLTIQRTQQEDSAVYLCASSLALSRDEQFFGPGTRLTVL.

The sample holds a few counts of this clonotype. This chain joins TRBV3-1 and TRBJ1-4, with TRBD1 as a possible D gene (5 bases). Germline V gene data show CDR1 as LGHDT and CDR2 as YNNKEL (reference sequence). This CDR3 region has 14 residues. The V end lost 6 bases, the J end lost 7 bases, and 15 bases lay between the germline ends. CDR3 sequence: CASRMRGAGEKLFF. The DNA of the CDR3 is TGTGCCAGCAGAATGCGCGGGGCCGGTGAAAAACTGTTTTTT.

A few counts support this clonotype. The chain is built from TRBV4-1 and TRBJ1-2; unclear D gene. The V gene's germline CDR1 is MGHRA and CDR2 YSYEKL. Trimming took 1 base from V and 4 from J, leaving 10 bases between them. The CDR3 has 14 residues. CDR3 sequence reads: CASSQGQYGYGYTF. The CDR3 DNA follows: TGCGCCAGCAGCCAAGGGCAATACGGCTATGGCTACACCTTC.

This chain joins TRBV5-1 and TRBJ2-3, with D perhaps TRBD2 (5 bases). Germline V lookup: CDR1 SGHRS, CDR2 YFSETQ. There are 14 residues in the CDR3. Trimming removed 1 base from V and 2 bases from J, with 8 bases in between. The CDR3 coding sequence is TGCGCCAGCAGCTTGAGCCGGGACACAGATACGCAGTATTTT. This encodes CASSLSRDTDTQYF.

This clonotype was detected only a few times. This chain joins TRBV7-2 and TRBJ2-1; TRBD2 matches 11 bases. J lost 0 bases, V lost 5 bases, and 3 bases had no gene match. The CDR3 consists of 16 residues. CDR1 and CDR2 from the germline V gene are SGHTA and FQGNSA. CDR3 in amino acids: CASSQGLAGSYNEQFF. The CDR3 bases are TGTGCCAGCAGCCAAGGACTAGCGGGCTCCTACAATGAGCAGTTCTTC.

This clonotype was recorded a few times. In DNA form, the CDR3 reads TGCAGTGCCCCCGGACTAGCGGGGATCTACAATGAGCAGTTCTTC. It translates to CSAPGLAGIYNEQFF. The chain employs TRBV20-1 and TRBJ2-1; 12 bases agree with TRBD2. Germline loops: CDR1 DFQATT, CDR2 SNEGSKA (reference sequence). CDR3 size: 15 residues. Trimming removed 6 bases from V and 3 bases from J; junction bases left unmatched: 6.